A single sample gave rise to the 23 T cell receptor beta chains below, sequenced in a study of OX40 agonist ivuxolimab in advanced cancers. Profiled with immunoSEQ multiplex PCR; TCRdb holds only in-frame clones, not every one. The sample has 55,000 to 75,000 clones; around 84% are singletons. This material consisted of CD4+ or CD8+ T cells sorted from blood, taken in a trial of the OX40 agonist ivuxolimab. These TCRs come from an adult with an advanced solid tumor such as melanoma, head and neck, liver or kidney cancer.

This chain joins TRBV5-4 and TRBJ1-2; D is unclear. Deletions cut 2 bases from V and 7 bases from J, with 12 bases between. The germline CDR1 and CDR2 sequences are SGHNT and YYREEE (reference sequence). The CDR3 has 13 residues. The CDR3 loop reads CASSFQVMGGYTF. The CDR3, as DNA: TGTGCCAGCAGCTTCCAGGTTATGGGTGGCTACACCTTC.

The genes are TRBV5-5 and TRBJ1-2; TRBD1 might be the D (5 bases). The CDR3 length is 14 residues. Trimming removed 1 base at V and 4 bases at J, with 11 bases between. The germline gives CDR1 SGHKS, CDR2 YYEKEE (reference sequence). For the CDR3, the DNA is TGTGCCAGCAGCTTGTTTGGGGGAAGCTATGGCTACACCTTC. Translated, it gives CASSLFGGSYGYTF.

The chain links TRBV19 to TRBJ1-2; 12 bases align to TRBD1. With 3 bases clipped from V and 8 bases from J, the junction kept 16 bases outside the gene matches. From germline, CDR1 is LNHDA and CDR2 SQIVND (reference sequence). The CDR3 is 18 amino acids. The CDR3 DNA reads TGTGCCAGTAGTATGGACCGATATAGGGACAGGGGGCTGGGAGGCTACACCTTC. Its protein is CASSMDRYRDRGLGGYTF.

The chain combines TRBV6-5 with TRBJ1-5; D unresolved. CDR1 and CDR2 (germline): MNHEY, SVGAGI. Trimming stripped 2 bases from V and 0 bases from J, with 8 bases between. CDR3 length: 15 amino acids. The CDR3 nucleotides read TGTGCCAGCAGTTACACTGTTTCTAGCAATCAGCCCCAGCATTTT. Amino acid sequence: CASSYTVSSNQPQHF.

This clone came up once. The V gene is TRBV19, the J gene TRBJ1-6; D is unresolved. The germline gives CDR1 LNHDA, CDR2 SQIVND (reference sequence). The CDR3 is 15 residues long. V was cut by 5 bases and J by 6 bases, with 14 bases left in between. The CDR3 DNA reads as TGTGCCAGTAGTCTCCAGACTGGGAGTAATTCACCCCTCCACTTT. This gives the protein CASSLQTGSNSPLHF.

The chain uses TRBV5-1 and TRBJ1-1, with 9 bases identical to TRBD1. CDR1 and CDR2 (germline): SGHRS, YFSETQ. This CDR3 is built from 15 residues. The trim removed 3 bases at V and 2 bases at J, leaving 5 bases unmatched. The CDR3 DNA is TGCGCCAGCAGCTCCGGGACAGGGTATAACACTGAAGCTTTCTTT. It is translated as CASSSGTGYNTEAFF.

This chain links TRBV5-1 with TRBJ2-2; D ambiguous. The CDR3 totals 15 residues. V lost 7 bases to trimming and J lost 0 bases, with 13 bases between them. Germline V gene data show CDR1 as SGHRS and CDR2 as YFSETQ. The DNA for the CDR3 is TGCGCCAGCCTTGGGTCCCTCTCGAACACCGGGGAGCTGTTTTTT. It codes for CASLGSLSNTGELFF.

For the CDR3, the DNA is TGTGCCAGCAGCTTAAGTGGGGGGACACACCTTGGATACGAGCAGTACTTC. It translates to CASSLSGGTHLGYEQYF. This chain joins TRBV7-2 and TRBJ2-7, with D perhaps assigned TRBD1 or TRBD2 (6 bases each). The V end lost 2 bases, the J end lost 4 bases, and 21 bases lay between the germline ends. This CDR3 has 17 amino acids. Per the germline V gene, CDR1 is SGHTA and CDR2 is FQGNSA.

This rearrangement joins TRBV4-2 to TRBJ2-5; D possibly corresponds to TRBD1 (6 bases). The CDR3 length is 14 residues. The V gene lost 0 bases and the J gene lost 4 bases, with 9 bases spanning the gap. Germline V lookup: CDR1 LGHNA, CDR2 YNFKEQ. CDR3 sequence: CASSQDPGVETQYF. The CDR3, as DNA: TGTGCCAGCAGCCAAGATCCAGGGGTAGAGACCCAGTACTTC.

The V call is TRBV11-3, the J call TRBJ2-2; 9 positions agree with TRBD1. The CDR3 totals 16 residues. Losses at the gene ends were 4 bases for V and 4 bases for J; bases not matched to a gene: 7. Germline lookup yields CDR1 SGHNT and CDR2 YENEEA. The CDR3 is CASSSGQGRGTGELFF. For the CDR3, the DNA is TGTGCCAGCAGCTCGGGACAGGGTAGGGGCACCGGGGAGCTGTTTTTT.

The genes are TRBV12-5 and TRBJ2-3, with D unresolved. The germline gives CDR1 LGHNT, CDR2 FRNRAP. Between the trimmed V and J ends, which lost 3 bases and 3 bases, there was a span of 10 bases. The length of the CDR3 is 14 residues. The CDR3 sequence is CASGFGQLTDTQYF. CDR3 sequence (DNA): TGTGCTAGTGGTTTCGGTCAGCTAACAGATACGCAGTATTTT.

This clone has just one count. This chain connects TRBV27 to TRBJ2-5; 8 nucleotides match TRBD2. The CDR3 is 17 amino acids. The V and J ends lost 1 base and 2 bases, in that order; junction bases with no gene match: 9. Germline CDR1 is MNHEY and CDR2 is SMNVEV (reference sequence). The CDR3 sequence: CASSLYLPGGSQETQYF. The CDR3 region has the DNA TGTGCCAGCAGTTTATATCTTCCGGGGGGGTCTCAAGAGACCCAGTACTTC.

The chain is built from TRBV18 and TRBJ2-7, with D perhaps TRBD1 (5 bases). The V gene lost 4 bases and the J gene lost 1 base, with 8 bases spanning the gap. The CDR3 runs to 13 residues. Looked up from germline, CDR1 is KGHSH and CDR2 is LQKENI. The CDR3, as DNA: TGTGCCAGCTCACAGGGGCCATCCTACGAGCAGTACTTC. Amino acid sequence: CASSQGPSYEQYF.

The chain uses TRBV2 and TRBJ1-2; no clear D. The CDR3 length is 14 residues. V shed 4 bases and J shed 2 bases, with 11 bases lying between them. CDR1 and CDR2 from the germline V gene are SNHLY and FYNNEI. CDR3 sequence reads: CASSGQQGNYGYTF. CDR3 coding DNA: TGTGCCAGCAGTGGTCAGCAAGGGAACTATGGCTACACCTTC.

The chain uses TRBV2 and TRBJ2-7; D uncertain. The CDR3 spans 14 residues. The germline V gene encodes CDR1 SNHLY and CDR2 FYNNEI. V lost 6 bases to trimming and J lost 0 bases, with 12 bases between them. CDR3 in DNA: TGTGCCAGCAGAAGTACCCAGAGCTCCTACGAGCAGTACTTC. Amino acid sequence: CASRSTQSSYEQYF.

The chain uses TRBV13 and TRBJ2-1; 7 bases map to TRBD1. Per the germline V gene, CDR1 is PRHDT and CDR2 is FYEKMQ (reference sequence). The CDR3 runs to 12 residues. Here the CDR3 reads CGRGSTYNEQFF. Written as DNA, the CDR3 is TGTGGCAGGGGGAGTACCTACAATGAGCAGTTCTTC.

The rearrangement joins TRBV18 to TRBJ1-3; D is ambiguous. Germline CDR1 reads KGHSH; CDR2 reads LQKENI. V lost 2 bases and J lost 0, with 8 bases in between. CDR3 size: 15 residues. This CDR3 is CASSPEGSSGNTIYF. The CDR3 nucleotides are TGTGCCAGCTCACCAGAAGGGAGCTCTGGAAACACCATATATTTT. The full variable domain, completed using reference TRBV18 and TRBJ1-3, is NAGVMQNPRHLVRRRGQEARLRCSPMKGHSHVYWYRQLPEEGLKFMVYLQKENIIDESGMPKERFSAEFPKEGPSILRIQQVVRGDSAAYFCASSPEGSSGNTIYFGEGSWLTVV.

CDR3 sequence: CASSLGRGPTPYEQYF. The CDR3 bases are TGTGCCAGCAGCTTAGGTCGTGGGCCGACCCCCTACGAGCAGTACTTC. The chain is built from TRBV5-4 and TRBJ2-7; no definite D call. Trimming removed 2 bases at V and 2 bases at J, with 17 bases between. Germline V CDR1 and CDR2: SGHNT, YYREEE (reference sequence). The CDR3 extends over 16 amino acids.

This chain uses TRBV7-2 with TRBJ2-7; D ambiguous. Trimming took off 3 bases at V and 1 base at J, with 10 bases between the two ends. Germline assignment: CDR1 SGHTA and CDR2 FQGNSA. The CDR3 is 14 amino acids. DNA of the CDR3: TGTGCCAGCAGCTTTTACTTGGGGTCCTACGAGCAGTACTTC. It encodes CASSFYLGSYEQYF.

The chain employs TRBV7-2 and TRBJ1-1; D unclear. CDR1 and CDR2 from the germline V gene are SGHTA and FQGNSA. This CDR3 is 13 amino acids long. V was shortened by 5 bases and J by 5 bases, with 12 bases between the two germline ends. CDR3 coding DNA: TGTGCCAGCAGCCGTCGGCTAGCGACTGAAGCTTTCTTT. Amino acid sequence: CASSRRLATEAFF.

The J gene is TRBJ2-7, the V gene TRBV19; D possibly corresponds to TRBD1 (6 bases). This CDR3 comprises 12 residues. Trimming left V 6 bases short and J 1 base short, with 7 bases between. CDR1 is LNHDA and CDR2 is SQIVND in the germline V gene (reference sequence). CDR3 DNA: TGTGCCAGTAGCACAGGGTCCTACGAGCAGTACTTC. Translating it yields CASSTGSYEQYF.

J is TRBJ1-2 and V is TRBV6-6; D might be TRBD1 (6 bases). Trimming shortened V by 2 bases and J by 6 bases, and 7 bases separated the two germline ends. The CDR3 extends over 12 amino acids. Looked up from germline, CDR1 is MNHNY and CDR2 is SVGAGI (reference sequence). CDR3 amino acids: CASSYGGHGYTF. The CDR3 DNA is TGTGCCAGCAGTTACGGGGGGCATGGCTACACCTTC.

The gene calls are TRBV10-3 and TRBJ2-3, with 7 bases matching TRBD2. This CDR3 has 15 residues. CDR1 and CDR2 (germline): ENHRY, SYGVKD. V lost 3 bases to trimming and J lost 3 bases; unmatched junction nucleotides: 6. The CDR3 DNA follows: TGTGCCATCAGTGACCCGGGGGGTGGGACAGATACGCAGTATTTT. Protein: CAISDPGGGTDTQYF.